This entry describes one T cell receptor beta chain. Its matching antigen is unknown. Via MiXCR, TCRdb re-called the 5' RACE reads, giving one row per CDR3 protein. The repertoire holds around 220,000 distinct CDR3 sequences, with 11% to 15% as singletons. The data were taken from a study of identical twins. Study results and limitations: Whereas memory repertoires showed no such difference, abundant cord blood beta clonotypes carried fewer insertions.

V was clipped by 11 bases and J by 4 bases, with 14 bases between them. The CDR3 sequence is 12 residues long. Germline CDR1 is KGHSH and CDR2 is LQKENI. The specimen sequenced was memory (CD45RO+) T cells sorted from blood. The chain is built from TRBV18 and TRBJ1-2; D might be TRBD1 (5 bases). The TCR sequence derives from a woman younger than 35 in good health. The CDR3 here is CAGTALGYGYTF. The CDR3 coding sequence is TGTGCCGGGACGGCGCTCGGCTATGGCTACACCTTC.